This T cell receptor (beta chain) was documented in a study of PD-L1 blockade in urothelial cancer. Study background: After treatment start, blood was analyzed at 3 weeks (second dose) and at 6 weeks.

Whole-study results and caveats: For durable-benefit patients, tumor-associated blood clones expanded more at 3 weeks.

V dropped 7 bases and J dropped 7; count of bases not matched to a gene: 15. CDR1 and CDR2 from the germline V gene are SGHTA and FQGNSA. The CDR3 has 16 residues. The sample's time point: pretreatment peripheral blood. Some clones are missing from TCRdb's copy, which holds only in-frame ones; the method was immunoSEQ multiplex PCR. The sample has some 40,000 clones, around 85% seen once. A remark on this clone: The antigen is undetermined.

The source is an elderly man with urothelial cancer. The sequences come from PBMCs, collected around atezolizumab (anti-PD-L1) treatment. The chain is built from TRBV7-2 and TRBJ2-4; 8 bases agree with TRBD1. The CDR3 protein is CASTESGGALYNIQYF. The CDR3 nucleotides are TGTGCCAGCACCGAATCAGGGGGCGCTTTATATAACATTCAGTACTTC.